This T cell receptor beta chain was captured in a study of T cells in Graves' hyperthyroidism and ophthalmopathy. Amplification yielded TCR beta CDR3 regions, with RNA transcripts as the source. Researchers ran a first-round RT-PCR on the TCR CDR3 using the HTBI primer set. TCRdb re-derived calls from the multiplex PCR reads in MiXCR, one entry per CDR3 protein. Altogether about 130,000 distinct CDR3 sequences are present, around 20% being singletons, with the ten largest covering about 70%. The V gene's germline CDR1 is MNHEY and CDR2 SVGEGT. CDR3 length: 12 amino acids. Deletions cut 0 bases from V and 14 bases from J, with 13 bases between. Study-wide results and caveats: Ophthalmopathy and stable hyperthyroidism were separated by a 13 V-J model.

Participants, patients aged 18 to 65, had newly diagnosed hyperthyroidism with a duration under 2 months. Exclusion of a patient resulted from uncontrolled infection, other autoimmune disease, pregnancy or lactation. Drawn at first hyperthyroidism diagnosis, the blood sample preceded any ophthalmopathy symptoms. Regarding this clonotype: Its antigen is as yet unknown.

V gene TRBV6-2 or TRBV6-3 combines with J gene TRBJ2-5; D ambiguous. This TCR was sampled from a woman between 45 and 65 years old with Graves' hyperthyroidism that later progressed to Graves' ophthalmopathy. Sequences were obtained from blood. The chain's CDR3 is CASSYSIGPAYF. The DNA for the CDR3 is TGTGCCAGCAGTTACTCGATCGGGCCAGCCTACTTC.